This T cell receptor beta chain was obtained from a study of blood T cell repertoires in COVID-19. TCRdb keeps only in-frame clones here, not all; method: immunoSEQ multiplex PCR. The sample includes hundreds of thousands of clones, roughly 89% of them seen just once. Germline V CDR1 and CDR2: MNHEY, SMNVEV (reference sequence). The CDR3 totals 15 residues. V was cut by 5 bases and J by 4 bases, with 17 bases left in between. The source material was peripheral blood. The chain recombines TRBV27 with TRBJ1-1; D is possibly TRBD1 (6 bases). This TCR derives from a woman aged 25 to 45 with active or convalescent COVID-19. CDR3 coding DNA: TGTGCCAGCAGTAAAACAGGGTCCGGAGGCACTGAAGCTTTCTTT. Encoded protein: CASSKTGSGGTEAFF.